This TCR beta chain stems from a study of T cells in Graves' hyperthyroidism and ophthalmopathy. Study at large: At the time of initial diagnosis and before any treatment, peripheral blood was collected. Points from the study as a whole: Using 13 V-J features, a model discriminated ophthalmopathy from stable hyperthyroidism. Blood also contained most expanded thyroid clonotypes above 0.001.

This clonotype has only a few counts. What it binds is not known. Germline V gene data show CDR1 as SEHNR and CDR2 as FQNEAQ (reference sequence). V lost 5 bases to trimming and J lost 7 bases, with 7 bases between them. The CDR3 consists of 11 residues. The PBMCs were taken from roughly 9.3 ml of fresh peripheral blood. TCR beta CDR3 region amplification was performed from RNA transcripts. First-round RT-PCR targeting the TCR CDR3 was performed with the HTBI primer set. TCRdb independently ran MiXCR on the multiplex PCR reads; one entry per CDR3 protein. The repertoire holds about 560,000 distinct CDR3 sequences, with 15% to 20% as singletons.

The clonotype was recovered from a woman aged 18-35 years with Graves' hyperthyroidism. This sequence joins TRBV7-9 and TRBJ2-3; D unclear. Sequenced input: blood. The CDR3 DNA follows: TGTGCCAGCAGCCCCCAGAATACGCAGTATTTT. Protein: CASSPQNTQYF. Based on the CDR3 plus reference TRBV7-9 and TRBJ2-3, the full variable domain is DTGVSQNPRHKITKRGQNVTFRCDPISEHNRLYWYRQTLGQGPEFLTYFQNEAQLEKSRLLSDRFSAERPKGSFSTLEIQRTEQGDSAMYLCASSPQNTQYFGPGTRLTVL.